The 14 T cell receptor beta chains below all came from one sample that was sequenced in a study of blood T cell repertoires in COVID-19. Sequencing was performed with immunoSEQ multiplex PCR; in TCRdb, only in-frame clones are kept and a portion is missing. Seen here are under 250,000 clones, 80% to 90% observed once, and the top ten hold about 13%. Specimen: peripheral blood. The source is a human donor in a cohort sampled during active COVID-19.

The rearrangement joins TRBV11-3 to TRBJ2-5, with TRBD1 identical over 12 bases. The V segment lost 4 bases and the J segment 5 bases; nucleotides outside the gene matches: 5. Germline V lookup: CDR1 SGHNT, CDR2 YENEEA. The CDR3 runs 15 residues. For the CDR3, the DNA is TGTGCCAGCAGCTCGGGACAGGGGGCGACGGAGACCCAGTACTTC. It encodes CASSSGQGATETQYF.

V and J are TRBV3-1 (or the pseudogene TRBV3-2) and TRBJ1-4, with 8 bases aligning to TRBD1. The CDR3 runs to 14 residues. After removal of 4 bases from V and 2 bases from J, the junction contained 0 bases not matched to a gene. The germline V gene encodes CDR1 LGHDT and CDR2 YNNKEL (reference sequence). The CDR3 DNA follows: TGTGCCAGCAGCCGACAGGGGACTAATGAAAAACTGTTTTTT. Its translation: CASSRQGTNEKLFF.

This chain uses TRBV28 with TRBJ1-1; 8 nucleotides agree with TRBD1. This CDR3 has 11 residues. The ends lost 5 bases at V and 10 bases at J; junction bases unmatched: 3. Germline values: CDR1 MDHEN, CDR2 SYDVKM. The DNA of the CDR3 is TGTGCCAGCAGTGACAGGGGAGGAGCTTTCTTT. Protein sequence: CASSDRGGAFF.

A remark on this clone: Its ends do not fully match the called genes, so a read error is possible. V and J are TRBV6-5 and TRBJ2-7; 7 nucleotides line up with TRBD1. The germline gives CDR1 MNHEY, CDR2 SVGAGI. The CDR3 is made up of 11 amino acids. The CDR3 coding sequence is TGTGCCAGCAGGACAGGGTTTTGGTGGCACTTC. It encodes CASRTGFWWHF.

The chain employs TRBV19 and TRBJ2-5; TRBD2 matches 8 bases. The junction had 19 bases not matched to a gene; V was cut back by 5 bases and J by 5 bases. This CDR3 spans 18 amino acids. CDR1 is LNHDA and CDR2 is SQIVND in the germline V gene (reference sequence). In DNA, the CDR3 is TGTGCCAGTAGTCCCGGAGGGCTAGCGGGCGTTCGTCGCGAGACCCAGTACTTC. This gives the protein CASSPGGLAGVRRETQYF. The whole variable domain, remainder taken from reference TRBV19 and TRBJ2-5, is DGGITQSPKYLFRKEGQNVTLSCEQNLNHDAMYWYRQDPGQGLRLIYYSQIVNDFQKGDIAEGYSVSREKKESFPLTVTSAQKNPTAFYLCASSPGGLAGVRRETQYFGPGTRLLVL.

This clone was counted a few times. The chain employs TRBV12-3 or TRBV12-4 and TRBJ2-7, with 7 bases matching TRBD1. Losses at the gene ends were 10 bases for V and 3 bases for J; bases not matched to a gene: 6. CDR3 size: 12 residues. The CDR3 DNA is TGTGCCACCCGTAGGGGGCTCTACGAGCAGTACTTC. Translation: CATRRGLYEQYF.

As DNA, the CDR3 is TGCGCCAGCAGCCAAGAGTGGGGGCCGGCAAGGGGCTACACCTTC. Residues: CASSQEWGPARGYTF. V gene TRBV4-1 combines with J gene TRBJ1-2; weak D call: TRBD1 (6 bases). From germline, CDR1 is MGHRA and CDR2 YSYEKL. V was clipped by 0 bases and J by 8 bases, with 16 bases between them. The CDR3 sequence is 15 residues long.

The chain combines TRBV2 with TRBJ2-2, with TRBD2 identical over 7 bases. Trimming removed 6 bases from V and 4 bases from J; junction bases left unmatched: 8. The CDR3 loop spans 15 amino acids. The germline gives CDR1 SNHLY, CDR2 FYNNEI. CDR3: CASSSKGLTTGELFF. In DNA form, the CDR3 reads TGTGCCAGCAGCTCGAAGGGACTAACCACCGGGGAGCTGTTTTTT.

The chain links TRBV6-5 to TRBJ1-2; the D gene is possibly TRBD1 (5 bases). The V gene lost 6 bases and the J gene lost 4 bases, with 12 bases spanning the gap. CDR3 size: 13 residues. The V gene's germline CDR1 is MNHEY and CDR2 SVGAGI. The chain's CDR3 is CASSQTDSYGYTF. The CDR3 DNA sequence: TGTGCCAGCAGCCAAACCGACAGCTATGGCTACACCTTC.

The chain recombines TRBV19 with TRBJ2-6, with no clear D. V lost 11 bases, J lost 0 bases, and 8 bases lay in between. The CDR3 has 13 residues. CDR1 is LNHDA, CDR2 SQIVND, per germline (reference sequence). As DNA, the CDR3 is TGTGCCGGAGCCCCCTCTGGGGCCAACGTCCTGACTTTC. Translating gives CAGAPSGANVLTF.

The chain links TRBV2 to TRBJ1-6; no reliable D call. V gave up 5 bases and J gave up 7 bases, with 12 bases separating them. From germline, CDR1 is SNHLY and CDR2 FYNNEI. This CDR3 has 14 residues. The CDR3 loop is CASSQQRSNSPLHF. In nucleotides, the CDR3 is TGTGCCAGCAGTCAACAGAGATCGAATTCACCCCTCCACTTT.

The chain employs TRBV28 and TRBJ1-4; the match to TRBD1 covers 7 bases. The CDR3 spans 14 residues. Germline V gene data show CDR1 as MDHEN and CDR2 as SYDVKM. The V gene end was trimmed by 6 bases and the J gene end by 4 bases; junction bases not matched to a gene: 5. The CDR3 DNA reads TGTGCCAGCAGAAGGGACAGCATTAATGAAAAACTGTTTTTT. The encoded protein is CASRRDSINEKLFF.

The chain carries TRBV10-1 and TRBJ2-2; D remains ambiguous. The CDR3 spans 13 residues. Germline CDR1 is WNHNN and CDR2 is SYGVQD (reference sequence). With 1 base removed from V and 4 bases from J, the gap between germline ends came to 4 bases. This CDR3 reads CASSEWSTGELFF. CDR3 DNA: TGCGCCAGCAGTGAGTGGAGCACCGGGGAGCTGTTTTTT.

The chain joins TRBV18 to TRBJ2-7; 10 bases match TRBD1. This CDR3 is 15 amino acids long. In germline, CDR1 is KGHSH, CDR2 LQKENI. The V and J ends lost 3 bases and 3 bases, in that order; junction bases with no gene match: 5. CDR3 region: CASSPRGQGGYEQYF. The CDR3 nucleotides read TGTGCCAGCTCACCCCGAGGACAGGGGGGCTACGAGCAGTACTTC. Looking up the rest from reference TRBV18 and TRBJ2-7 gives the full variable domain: NAGVMQNPRHLVRRRGQEARLRCSPMKGHSHVYWYRQLPEEGLKFMVYLQKENIIDESGMPKERFSAEFPKEGPSILRIQQVVRGDSAAYFCASSPRGQGGYEQYFGPGTRLTVT.